The subject of this entry is one TCR beta chain. The data stem from a study of T cell responses to AZD1222 COVID-19 vaccine. In germline, CDR1 is SGHAT, CDR2 FQDESV (reference sequence). Trimming pared 1 base from V and 5 bases from J, leaving 6 bases between. CDR3 length: 13 amino acids. Clones were read by immunoSEQ multiplex PCR, and TCRdb kept only the in-frame ones, dropping some. Of about 130,000 clones listed, roughly 88% were seen once; the top ten hold 8%. The sequence was obtained from an adult in good health. Sample: peripheral blood, taken on day 0 of AZD1222 vaccination. J is TRBJ2-1 and V is TRBV11-1; D unclear. The CDR3 protein is CASSLDENNEQFF. The CDR3 DNA follows: TGTGCCAGCAGCTTAGACGAGAACAATGAGCAGTTCTTC.